This T cell receptor (beta chain) comes out of a study of radiotherapy plus CTLA-4 blockade in lung cancer. Study background: Among enrolled patients, less than 20% responded and roughly 28% achieved disease control.

Whole-study findings and limits: Blood saw expansion of tumor-derived TCR clones after radiotherapy plus ipilimumab. In blood, early T cell clone dynamics reportedly predicted response best, together with interferon-beta.

Comments on this clone: Antigen unknown.

Chemo-refractory metastatic non-small-cell lung cancer patients were treated with focal radiation plus CTLA-4 blockade with ipilimumab. Only in-frame clones appear in the TCRdb table, and some are missing; sequencing was by immunoSEQ multiplex PCR. The repertoire consists of 100,000 to 150,000 clones, with about 83% occurring once and the leading ten covering approximately 5%. The germline V gene encodes CDR1 SGHNT and CDR2 YYREEE (reference sequence). With 0 bases clipped from V and 9 bases from J, the junction kept 9 bases outside the gene matches. This CDR3 has 16 residues. V is TRBV5-4 and J is TRBJ2-1; 10 bases fit TRBD2. The source material was peripheral blood, sampled from a patient treated with radiotherapy plus ipilimumab. The sequence derives from a human donor with non-small cell lung cancer who had a partial response to radiotherapy plus ipilimumab. CDR3 in DNA: TGTGCCAGCAGCTTGGTCATAGCGGGAGGTGTAGCTGAGCAGTTCTTC. It codes for CASSLVIAGGVAEQFF.